This T cell receptor beta chain derives from a study of blood T cell repertoires in COVID-19. Turning to the study itself: Acute-phase and convalescent COVID-19 samples originated in the United States, Italy and Spain. Nucleic acid was either cDNA or gDNA, and it came from T cells, B-cell-depleted T cells, or PBMCs.

The CDR3 sequence is 16 residues long. Germline CDR1 is MNHEY and CDR2 is SVGAGI. V lost 4 bases to trimming and J lost 7 bases; unmatched junction nucleotides: 8. As originally analysed: Amplification of reference gene primers was used by the study to estimate nucleated cell counts. Sequenced by immunoSEQ multiplex PCR; TCRdb stores in-frame clones only, minus some. From that table come the V and J calls and clone size; the DNA was used to work out D and trimming. The table has approximately 94,000 clones, about 80% seen once; the top ten hold around 10%. This TCR was sampled from a woman in her seventies with acute or convalescent COVID-19. The rearrangement joins TRBV6-5 to TRBJ2-1, with TRBD1 identical over 12 bases. Material for sequencing was peripheral blood. CDR3 coding DNA: TGTGCCAGCAGTTGGGTCGGGACAGGGGGCTTAAATGAGCAGTTCTTC. Amino acid sequence: CASSWVGTGGLNEQFF.